Reported below is one T cell receptor beta chain. Self-reported history from a screening survey and questionnaire set each donor's cohort. These data originate in a study of blood T cell repertoires in COVID-19. The V end was cut by 2 bases, the J end by 5 bases, with 7 bases between. There are 13 residues in the CDR3. The germline V gene has CDR1 SEHNR and CDR2 FQNEAQ (reference sequence). As processed by the authors: Nucleated cell number was recorded as an estimate derived from reference gene primer amplification. Measured with immunoSEQ multiplex PCR; TCRdb has only the in-frame clones, and not every one. D and trimming were read from the DNA, whereas the V and J calls and clone size are those reported in that table. The repertoire holds roughly 330,000 clones, with about 90% as singletons.

The receptor was isolated from a woman under 40 who had recovered from COVID-19. Source material: PBMCs or T cells enriched from blood (not recorded which). The chain links TRBV7-9 to TRBJ1-5; the D is unclear. CDR3 amino acids: CASSLSGYQPQHF. The CDR3 region has the DNA TGTGCCAGCAGCTTAAGCGGGTATCAGCCCCAGCATTTT. Based on the CDR3 plus reference TRBV7-9 and TRBJ1-5, the full variable domain is DTGVSQNPRHKITKRGQNVTFRCDPISEHNRLYWYRQTLGQGPEFLTYFQNEAQLEKSRLLSDRFSAERPKGSFSTLEIQRTEQGDSAMYLCASSLSGYQPQHFGDGTRLSIL.